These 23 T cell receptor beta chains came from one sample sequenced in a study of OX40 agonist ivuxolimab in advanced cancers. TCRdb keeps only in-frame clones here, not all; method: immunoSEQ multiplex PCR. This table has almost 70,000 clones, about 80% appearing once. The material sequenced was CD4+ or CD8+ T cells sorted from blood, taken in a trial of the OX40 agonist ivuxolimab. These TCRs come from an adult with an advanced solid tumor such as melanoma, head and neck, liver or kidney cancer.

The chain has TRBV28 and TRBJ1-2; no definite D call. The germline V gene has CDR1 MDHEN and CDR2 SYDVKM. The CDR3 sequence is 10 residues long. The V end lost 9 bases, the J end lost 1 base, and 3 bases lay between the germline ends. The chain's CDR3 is CASDNYGYTF. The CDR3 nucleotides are TGTGCCAGTGATAACTATGGCTACACCTTC.

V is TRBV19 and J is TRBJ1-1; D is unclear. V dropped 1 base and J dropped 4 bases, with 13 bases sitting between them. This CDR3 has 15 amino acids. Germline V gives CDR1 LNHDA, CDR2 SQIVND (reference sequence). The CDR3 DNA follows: TGTGCCAGTAGTATAGCCTACGGGTTGGGCACTGAAGCTTTCTTT. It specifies CASSIAYGLGTEAFF. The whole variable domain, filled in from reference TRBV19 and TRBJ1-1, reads DGGITQSPKYLFRKEGQNVTLSCEQNLNHDAMYWYRQDPGQGLRLIYYSQIVNDFQKGDIAEGYSVSREKKESFPLTVTSAQKNPTAFYLCASSIAYGLGTEAFFGQGTRLTVV.

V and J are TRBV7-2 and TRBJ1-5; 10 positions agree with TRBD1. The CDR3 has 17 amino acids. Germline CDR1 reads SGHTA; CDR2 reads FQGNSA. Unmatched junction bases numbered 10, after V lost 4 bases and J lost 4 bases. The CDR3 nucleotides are TGTGCCAGCAGCTCCCGGGGGACAGGGGAGGGGAATCAGCCCCAGCATTTT. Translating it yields CASSSRGTGEGNQPQHF.

The CDR3 DNA sequence: TGTGCCAGCAGCGTAGGCCTTTTAGATTCACCCCTCCACTTT. The encoded protein is CASSVGLLDSPLHF. This chain uses TRBV9 with TRBJ1-6; no reliable D call. The V end was cut by 0 bases, the J end by 8 bases, with 9 bases between. The CDR3 runs 14 residues. The germline V gene encodes CDR1 SGDLS and CDR2 YYNGEE.

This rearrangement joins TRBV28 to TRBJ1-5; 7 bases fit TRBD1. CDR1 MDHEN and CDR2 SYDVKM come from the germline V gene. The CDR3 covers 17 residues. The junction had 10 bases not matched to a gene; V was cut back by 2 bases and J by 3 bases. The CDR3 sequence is CASSLHETGFLNQPQHF. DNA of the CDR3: TGTGCCAGCAGTTTACATGAGACAGGGTTCCTCAATCAGCCCCAGCATTTT.

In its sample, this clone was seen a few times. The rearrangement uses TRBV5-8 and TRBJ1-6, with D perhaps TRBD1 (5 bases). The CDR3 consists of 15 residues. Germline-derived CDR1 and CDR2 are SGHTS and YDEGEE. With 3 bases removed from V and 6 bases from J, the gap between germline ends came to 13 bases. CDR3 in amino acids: CASSYPTESNSPLHF. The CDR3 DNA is TGTGCCAGCAGCTATCCGACAGAATCTAATTCACCCCTCCACTTT.

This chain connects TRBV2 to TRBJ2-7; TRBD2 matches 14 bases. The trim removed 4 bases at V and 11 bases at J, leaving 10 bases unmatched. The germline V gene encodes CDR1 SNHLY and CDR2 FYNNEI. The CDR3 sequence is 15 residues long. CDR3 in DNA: TGTGCCAGCAGTGTGGGGGGACTAGCGGGAGCCCGGGAGTACTTC. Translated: CASSVGGLAGAREYF.

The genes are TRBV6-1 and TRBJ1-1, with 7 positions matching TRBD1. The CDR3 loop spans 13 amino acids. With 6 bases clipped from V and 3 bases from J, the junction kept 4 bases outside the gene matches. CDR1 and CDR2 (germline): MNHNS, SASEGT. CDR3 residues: CASRTQGYTEAFF. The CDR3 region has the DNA TGTGCCAGCAGAACACAGGGGTACACTGAAGCTTTCTTT.

DNA of the CDR3: TGTGCCAGTAGTATACAGTTCAATGAGCAGTTCTTC. Amino acid sequence: CASSIQFNEQFF. The V call is TRBV19, the J call TRBJ2-1; the D is unclear. The germline gives CDR1 LNHDA, CDR2 SQIVND (reference sequence). The CDR3 has 12 amino acids. V was cut by 2 bases and J by 6 bases, with 5 bases left in between.

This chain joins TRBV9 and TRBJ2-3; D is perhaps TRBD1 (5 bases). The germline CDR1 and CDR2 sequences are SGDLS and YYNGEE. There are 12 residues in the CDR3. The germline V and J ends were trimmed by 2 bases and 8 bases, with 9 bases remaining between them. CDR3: CASSVYRGTQYF. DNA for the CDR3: TGTGCCAGCAGCGTTTATAGGGGTACGCAGTATTTT.

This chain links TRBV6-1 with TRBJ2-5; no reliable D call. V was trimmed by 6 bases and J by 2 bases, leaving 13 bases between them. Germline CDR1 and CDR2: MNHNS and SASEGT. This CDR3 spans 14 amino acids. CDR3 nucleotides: TGTGCCAGCAGCCCTAGACTCGGGCAAGAGACCCAGTACTTC. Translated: CASSPRLGQETQYF.

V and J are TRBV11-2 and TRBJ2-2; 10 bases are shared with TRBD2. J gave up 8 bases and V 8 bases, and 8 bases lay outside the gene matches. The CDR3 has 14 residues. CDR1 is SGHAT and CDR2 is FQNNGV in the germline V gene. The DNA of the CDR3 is TGTGCCAGCGTCGGGCTAGCGGGAGCTGGGGAGCTGTTTTTT. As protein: CASVGLAGAGELFF.

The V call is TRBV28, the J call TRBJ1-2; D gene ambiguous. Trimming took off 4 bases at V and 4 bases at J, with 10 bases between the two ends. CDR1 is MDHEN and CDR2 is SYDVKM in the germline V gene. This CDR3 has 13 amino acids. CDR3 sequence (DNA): TGTGCCAGCAGTTCAGATTACGTCTATGGCTACACCTTC. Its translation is CASSSDYVYGYTF.

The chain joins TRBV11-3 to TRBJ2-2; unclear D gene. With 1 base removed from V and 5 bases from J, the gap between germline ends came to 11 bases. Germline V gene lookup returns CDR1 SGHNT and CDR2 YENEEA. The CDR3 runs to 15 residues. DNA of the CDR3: TGTGCCAGCAGCTTAGGGCAAACCGTGACCGGGGAGCTGTTTTTT. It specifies CASSLGQTVTGELFF.

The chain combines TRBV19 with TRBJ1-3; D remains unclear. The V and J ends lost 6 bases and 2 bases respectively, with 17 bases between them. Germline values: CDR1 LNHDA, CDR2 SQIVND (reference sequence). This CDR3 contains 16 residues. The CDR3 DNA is TGTGCCAGTAGCACCAACGACGGACGTACTGGAAACACCATATATTTT. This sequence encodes CASSTNDGRTGNTIYF. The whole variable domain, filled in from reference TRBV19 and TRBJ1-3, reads DGGITQSPKYLFRKEGQNVTLSCEQNLNHDAMYWYRQDPGQGLRLIYYSQIVNDFQKGDIAEGYSVSREKKESFPLTVTSAQKNPTAFYLCASSTNDGRTGNTIYFGEGSWLTVV.

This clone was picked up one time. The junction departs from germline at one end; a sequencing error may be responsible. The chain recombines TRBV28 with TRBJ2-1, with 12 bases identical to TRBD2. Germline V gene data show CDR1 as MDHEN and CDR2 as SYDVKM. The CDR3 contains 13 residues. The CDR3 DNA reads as TGTGCCAGCAGTTTGACTAGCGGGGGCCTTGGGATCTTC. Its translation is CASSLTSGGLGIF.

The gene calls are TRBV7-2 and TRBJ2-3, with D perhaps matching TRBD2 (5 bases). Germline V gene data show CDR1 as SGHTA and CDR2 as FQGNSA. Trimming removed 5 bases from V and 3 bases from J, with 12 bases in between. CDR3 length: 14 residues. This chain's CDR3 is CASSPRGRTDTQYF. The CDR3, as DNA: TGTGCCAGCAGCCCTAGAGGGCGGACAGATACGCAGTATTTT.

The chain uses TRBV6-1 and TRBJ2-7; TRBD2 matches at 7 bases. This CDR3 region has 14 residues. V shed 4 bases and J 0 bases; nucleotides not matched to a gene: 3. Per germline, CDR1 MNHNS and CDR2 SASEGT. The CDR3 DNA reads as TGTGCCAGCAGTGCGGGACTACTCTCCTACGAGCAGTACTTC. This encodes CASSAGLLSYEQYF.

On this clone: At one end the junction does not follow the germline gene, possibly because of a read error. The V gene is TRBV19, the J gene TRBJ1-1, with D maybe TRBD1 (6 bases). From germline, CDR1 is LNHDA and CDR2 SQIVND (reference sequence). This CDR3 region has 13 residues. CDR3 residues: CASSGQDRGASLF. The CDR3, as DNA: TGTGCCAGTAGTGGCCAGGACAGAGGCGCCTCCCTCTTT.

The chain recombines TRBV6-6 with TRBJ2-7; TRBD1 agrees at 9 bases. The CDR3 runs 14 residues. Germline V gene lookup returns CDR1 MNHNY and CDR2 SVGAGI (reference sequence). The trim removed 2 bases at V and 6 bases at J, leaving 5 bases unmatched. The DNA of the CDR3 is TGTGCCAGCAGTTACCGGACAGGGGTCGCCGAGCAGTACTTC. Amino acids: CASSYRTGVAEQYF.

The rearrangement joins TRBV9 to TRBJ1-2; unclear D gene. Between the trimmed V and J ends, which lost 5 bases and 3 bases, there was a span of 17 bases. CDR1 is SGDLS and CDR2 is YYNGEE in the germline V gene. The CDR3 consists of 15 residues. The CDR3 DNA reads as TGTGCCAGCAGGGCTCTGGGAATAGCGGACTATGGCTACACCTTC. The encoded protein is CASRALGIADYGYTF.

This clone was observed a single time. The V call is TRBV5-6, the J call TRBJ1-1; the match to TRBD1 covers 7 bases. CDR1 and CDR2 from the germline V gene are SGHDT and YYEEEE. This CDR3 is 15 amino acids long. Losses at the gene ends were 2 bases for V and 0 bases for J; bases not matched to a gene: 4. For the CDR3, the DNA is TGTGCCAGCAGCTTTACGCAGGGGGTGAACACTGAAGCTTTCTTT. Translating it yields CASSFTQGVNTEAFF.

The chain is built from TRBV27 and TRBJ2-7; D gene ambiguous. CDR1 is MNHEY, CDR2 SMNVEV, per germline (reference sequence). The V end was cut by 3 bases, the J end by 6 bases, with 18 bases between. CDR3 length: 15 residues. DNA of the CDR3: TGTGCCAGCAGTTTCAGCCGACAACTACAACGCGAGCAGTACTTC. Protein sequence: CASSFSRQLQREQYF.